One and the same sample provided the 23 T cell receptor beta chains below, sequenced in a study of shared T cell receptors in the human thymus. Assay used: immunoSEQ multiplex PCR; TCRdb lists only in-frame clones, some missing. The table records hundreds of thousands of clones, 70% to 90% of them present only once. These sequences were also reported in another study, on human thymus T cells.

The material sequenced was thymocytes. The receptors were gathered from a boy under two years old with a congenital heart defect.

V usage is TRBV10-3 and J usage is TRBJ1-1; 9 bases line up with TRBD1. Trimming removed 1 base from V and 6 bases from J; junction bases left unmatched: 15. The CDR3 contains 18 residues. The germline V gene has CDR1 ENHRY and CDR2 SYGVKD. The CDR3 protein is CAISEFRTGDGPGAEAFF. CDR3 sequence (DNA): TGTGCCATCAGTGAGTTTCGGACAGGGGATGGGCCTGGGGCTGAAGCTTTCTTT.

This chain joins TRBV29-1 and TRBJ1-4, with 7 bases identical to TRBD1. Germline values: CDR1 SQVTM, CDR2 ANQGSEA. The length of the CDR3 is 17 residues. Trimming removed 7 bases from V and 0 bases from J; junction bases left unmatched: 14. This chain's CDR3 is CSARQGENAATNEKLFF. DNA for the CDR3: TGCAGCGCCCGACAGGGAGAAAACGCCGCAACTAATGAAAAACTGTTTTTT.

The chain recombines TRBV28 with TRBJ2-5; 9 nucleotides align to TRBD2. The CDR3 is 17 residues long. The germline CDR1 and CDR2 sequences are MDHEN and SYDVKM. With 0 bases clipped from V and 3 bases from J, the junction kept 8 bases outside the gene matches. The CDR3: CASSLCRLAGNEETQYF. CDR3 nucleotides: TGTGCCAGCAGTTTATGCCGGCTAGCGGGGAACGAAGAGACCCAGTACTTC.

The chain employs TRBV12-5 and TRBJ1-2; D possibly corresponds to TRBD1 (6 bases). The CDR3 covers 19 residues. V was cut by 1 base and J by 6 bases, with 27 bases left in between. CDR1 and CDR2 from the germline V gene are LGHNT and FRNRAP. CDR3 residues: CASGLDSFTIQGLRHGYTF. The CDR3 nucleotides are TGTGCTAGTGGTTTGGATAGCTTTACGATTCAGGGGCTGCGGCATGGCTACACCTTC.

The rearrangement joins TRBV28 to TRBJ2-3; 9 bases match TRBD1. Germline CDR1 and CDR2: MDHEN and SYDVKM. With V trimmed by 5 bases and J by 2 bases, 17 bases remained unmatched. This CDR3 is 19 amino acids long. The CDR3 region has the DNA TGTGCCAGCAGTCCCACGGGGACAGGGATATTACCCTTCACAGATACGCAGTATTTT. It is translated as CASSPTGTGILPFTDTQYF.

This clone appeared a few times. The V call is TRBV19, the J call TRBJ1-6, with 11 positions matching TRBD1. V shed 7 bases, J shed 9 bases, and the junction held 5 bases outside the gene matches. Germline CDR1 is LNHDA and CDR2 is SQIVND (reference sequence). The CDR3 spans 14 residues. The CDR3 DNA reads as TGTGCCAGTACCCCGGACAGGGGGCGTTCACCCCTCCACTTT. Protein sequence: CASTPDRGRSPLHF.

The CDR3 protein is CASSLVGTGHSGNTIYF. CDR3 in DNA: TGTGCCAGCAGCTTAGTAGGGACAGGACATTCTGGAAACACCATATATTTT. The chain joins TRBV7-6 to TRBJ1-3; the match to TRBD1 covers 8 bases. CDR1 SGHVS and CDR2 FNYEAQ come from the germline V gene. Trimming took 1 base from V and 1 from J; bases not matched to a gene: 6. The CDR3 sequence is 17 residues long.

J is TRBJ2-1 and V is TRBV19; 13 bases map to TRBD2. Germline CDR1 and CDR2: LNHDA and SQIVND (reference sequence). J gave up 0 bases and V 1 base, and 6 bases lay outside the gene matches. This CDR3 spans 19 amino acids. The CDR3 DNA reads TGTGCCAGTAGTATAGGGGAGGGACTAGCGGGGTGCTCCTACAATGAGCAGTTCTTC. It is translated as CASSIGEGLAGCSYNEQFF.

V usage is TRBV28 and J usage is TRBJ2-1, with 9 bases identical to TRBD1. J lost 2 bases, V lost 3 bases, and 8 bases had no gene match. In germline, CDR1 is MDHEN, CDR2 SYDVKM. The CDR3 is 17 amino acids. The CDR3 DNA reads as TGTGCCAGCAGTTTTTCTCCGGGACAGGGAACCTACAATGAGCAGTTCTTC. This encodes CASSFSPGQGTYNEQFF.

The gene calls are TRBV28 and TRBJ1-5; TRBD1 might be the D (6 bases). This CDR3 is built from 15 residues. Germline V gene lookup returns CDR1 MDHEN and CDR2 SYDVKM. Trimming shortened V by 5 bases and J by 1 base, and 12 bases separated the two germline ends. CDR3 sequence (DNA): TGTGCCAGCAGTCAAGACAGGTGGAGCAATCAGCCCCAGCATTTT. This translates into CASSQDRWSNQPQHF.

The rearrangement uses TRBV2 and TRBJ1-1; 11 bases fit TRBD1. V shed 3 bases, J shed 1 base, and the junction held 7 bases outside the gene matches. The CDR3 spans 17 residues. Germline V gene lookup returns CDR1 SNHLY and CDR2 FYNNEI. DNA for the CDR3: TGTGCCAGCAGTGAGTGGGGGGACAGGGGGTGGAACACTGAAGCTTTCTTT. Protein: CASSEWGDRGWNTEAFF. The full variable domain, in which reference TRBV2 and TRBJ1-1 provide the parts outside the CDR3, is EPEVTQTPSHQVTQMGQEVILRCVPISNHLYFYWYRQILGQKVEFLVSFYNNEISEKSEIFDDQFSVERPDGSNFTLKIRSTKLEDSAMYFCASSEWGDRGWNTEAFFGQGTRLTVV.

The CDR3 reads CSVEKGVGYEQYF. The CDR3 nucleotides are TGCAGCGTTGAGAAAGGAGTTGGGTACGAGCAGTACTTC. The chain is built from TRBV29-1 and TRBJ2-7; no firm D call. This CDR3 region has 13 residues. Germline assignment: CDR1 SQVTM and CDR2 ANQGSEA. With 3 bases removed from V and 4 bases from J, the gap between germline ends came to 13 bases.

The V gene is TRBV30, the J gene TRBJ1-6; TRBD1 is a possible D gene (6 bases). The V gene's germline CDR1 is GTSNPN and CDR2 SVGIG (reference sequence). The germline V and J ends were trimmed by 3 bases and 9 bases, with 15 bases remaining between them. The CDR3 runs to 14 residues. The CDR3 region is CAWRSGGAGSPLHF. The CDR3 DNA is TGTGCCTGGAGATCCGGGGGGGCTGGTTCACCCCTCCACTTT.

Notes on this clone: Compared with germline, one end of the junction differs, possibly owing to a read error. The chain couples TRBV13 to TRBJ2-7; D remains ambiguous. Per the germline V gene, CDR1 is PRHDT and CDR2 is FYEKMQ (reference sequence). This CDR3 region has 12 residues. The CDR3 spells CASSLSPGPRVF. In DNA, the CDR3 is TGTGCCAGCAGCTTATCCCCGGGTCCCCGCGTCTTC.

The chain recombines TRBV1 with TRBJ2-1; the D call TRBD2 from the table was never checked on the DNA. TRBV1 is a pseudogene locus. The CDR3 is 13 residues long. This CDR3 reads CTSSQDRREIYFF. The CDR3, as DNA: TGCACCAGCAGCCAAGATCGGCGGGAGATCTATTTCTTC.

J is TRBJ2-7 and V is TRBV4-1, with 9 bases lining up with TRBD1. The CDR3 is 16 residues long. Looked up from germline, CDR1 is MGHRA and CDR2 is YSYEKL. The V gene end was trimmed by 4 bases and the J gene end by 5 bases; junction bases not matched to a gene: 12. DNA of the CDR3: TGCGCCAGCAGCCCTTCACCGGGACAGGGACTACACGAGCAGTACTTC. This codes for CASSPSPGQGLHEQYF.

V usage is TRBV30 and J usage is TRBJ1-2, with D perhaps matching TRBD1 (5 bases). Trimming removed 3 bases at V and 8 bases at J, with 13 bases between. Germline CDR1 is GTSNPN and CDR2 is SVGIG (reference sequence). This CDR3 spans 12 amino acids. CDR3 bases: TGTGCCTGGAGGAGCAGGGTATGGGGCTACACCTTC. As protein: CAWRSRVWGYTF.

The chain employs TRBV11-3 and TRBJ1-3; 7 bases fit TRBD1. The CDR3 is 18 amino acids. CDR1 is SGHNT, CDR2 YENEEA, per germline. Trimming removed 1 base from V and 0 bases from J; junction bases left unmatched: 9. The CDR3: CASSLGPSGGDSGNTIYF. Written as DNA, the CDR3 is TGTGCCAGCAGCTTAGGACCCTCAGGGGGAGACTCTGGAAACACCATATATTTT.

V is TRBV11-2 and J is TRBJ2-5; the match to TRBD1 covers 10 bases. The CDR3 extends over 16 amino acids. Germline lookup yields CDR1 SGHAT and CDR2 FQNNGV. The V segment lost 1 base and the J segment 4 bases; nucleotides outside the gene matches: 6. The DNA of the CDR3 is TGTGCCAGCAGCTTAGTCGTGACAGGGGGCCGAGAGACCCAGTACTTC. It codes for CASSLVVTGGRETQYF.

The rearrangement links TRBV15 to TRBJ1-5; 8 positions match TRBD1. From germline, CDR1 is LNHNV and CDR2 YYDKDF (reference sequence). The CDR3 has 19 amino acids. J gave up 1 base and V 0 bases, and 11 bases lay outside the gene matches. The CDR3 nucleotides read TGTGCCACCAGCAGAGATTGGACAGGGATTTTAATCAGCAATCAGCCCCAGCATTTT. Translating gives CATSRDWTGILISNQPQHF. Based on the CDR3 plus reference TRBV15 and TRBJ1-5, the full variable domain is DAMVIQNPRYQVTQFGKPVTLSCSQTLNHNVMYWYQQKSSQAPKLLFHYYDKDFNNEADTPDNFQSRRPNTSFCFLDIRSPGLGDTAMYLCATSRDWTGILISNQPQHFGDGTRLSIL.

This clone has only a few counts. The CDR3 region is CASTRQGAVHEQYF. The CDR3 nucleotides are TGTGCCAGCACCCGACAGGGGGCGGTCCACGAGCAGTACTTC. The chain is built from TRBV6-5 and TRBJ2-7; the match to TRBD1 covers 10 bases. Germline lookup yields CDR1 MNHEY and CDR2 SVGAGI. Unmatched junction bases numbered 8, after V lost 7 bases and J lost 5 bases. The CDR3 extends over 14 amino acids.

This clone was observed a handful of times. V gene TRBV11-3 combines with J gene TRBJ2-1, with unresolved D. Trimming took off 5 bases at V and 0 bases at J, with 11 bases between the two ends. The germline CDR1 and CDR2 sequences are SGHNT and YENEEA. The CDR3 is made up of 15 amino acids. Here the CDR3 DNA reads TGTGCCAGCAGCAACCGATCGGGCTCCTACAATGAGCAGTTCTTC. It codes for CASSNRSGSYNEQFF.

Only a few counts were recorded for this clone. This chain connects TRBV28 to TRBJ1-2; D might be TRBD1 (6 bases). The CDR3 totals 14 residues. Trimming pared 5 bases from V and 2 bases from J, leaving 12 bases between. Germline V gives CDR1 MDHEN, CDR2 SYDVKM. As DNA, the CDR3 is TGTGCCAGCAGTCCCAGGGGAACCAACTATGGCTACACCTTC. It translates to CASSPRGTNYGYTF.